Included here is one T cell receptor beta chain sequence, with context. This record belongs to a study of technical replicates of blood from four donors. The protocol was immunoSEQ multiplex PCR, while the TCRdb copy is restricted to in-frame clones and leaves out a portion. The sample has 90,000 to 100,000 clones, 95% seen once. The CDR3 is 15 amino acids. Germline V gene data show CDR1 as SNHLY and CDR2 as FYNNEI. Unmatched junction bases numbered 2, after V lost 6 bases and J lost 4 bases. The sequenced material came from T cells isolated from PBMCs. This receptor was obtained from a human donor in good health. This sequence joins TRBV2 and TRBJ1-6; 11 bases agree with TRBD1. CDR3 sequence: CASSGTGGYNSPLHF. In nucleotides, the CDR3 is TGTGCCAGCAGCGGGACAGGGGGATATAATTCACCCCTCCACTTT.